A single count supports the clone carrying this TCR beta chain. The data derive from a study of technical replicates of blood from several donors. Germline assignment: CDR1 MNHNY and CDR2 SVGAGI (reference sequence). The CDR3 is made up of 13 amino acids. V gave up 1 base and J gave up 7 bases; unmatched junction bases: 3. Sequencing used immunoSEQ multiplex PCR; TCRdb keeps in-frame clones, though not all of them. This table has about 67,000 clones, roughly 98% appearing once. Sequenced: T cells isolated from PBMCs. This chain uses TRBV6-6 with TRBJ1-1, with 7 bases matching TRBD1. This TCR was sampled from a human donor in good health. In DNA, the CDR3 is TGTGCCAGCAGTTACTGGGGACAGCTTGAAGCTTTCTTT. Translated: CASSYWGQLEAFF.